This TCR beta chain was sequenced for a study of blood T cell repertoires in COVID-19 (dated by TCRdb to the early 2020s). Looking at the study overall: Collaborator samples came from the United States, Italy and Spain and covered acute and convalescent phases of COVID-19. The repertoires were released in a freely available public database meant as a resource for research on the immune response to SARS-CoV-2. Where HLA class I and class II types were available, the types were taken from metadata supplied by the sample provider, not from assay-based typing. Samples came from the ongoing ImmuneRACE study (first 160 participants) plus 1,254 subjects from 6 global collaborators. The dataset comprised deeply sampled blood TCRbeta repertoires from subjects exposed to, actively infected with, or recovered from COVID-19. Sample metadata almost always included a de-identified subject ID, COVID-19 status, age in years and sex. The prospective study material was composed of cDNA or gDNA derived from T cells, B-cell-depleted T cells, or PBMCs. What the research found in general, with its limitations: Clinical and demographic metadata were provided uncurated, with the amount varying by source and participant.

TCRbeta CDR3 regions were amplified from genomic DNA by means of the immunoSEQ Assay, a bias-controlled multiplex PCR. As for how the authors treated the data: Nucleated cell counts per sample were estimated from amplification of reference gene primers within the assay. To quantify the absolute abundance of each unique TCRbeta CDR3 rearrangement, sequence reads were collapsed and filtered. For each sample, productive Simpson clonality was calculated as the square root of Simpson's diversity index across productive rearrangements. In TCRdb, the immuneACCESS table is reduced to in-frame sequences with V and J assigned. These tables do not hold every clone; where another copy was compared, an unresolved V gene accounts for under half, and the others remain unexplained. V and J calls plus clone size are reproduced from that table; the DNA served to infer D and trimming. Here the sample has about 240,000 clones; around 90% occur a single time. Roughly 0.8% of the sample rests with the top ten.

In regard to this clone: The clone's antigen remains unknown. Qualities for individual bases were not recorded, and no much larger clone is one base off.

Collaborating institutions collected whole blood in K2EDTA tubes following their own protocols. For TCRbeta analysis, collaborators shipped samples in one of three forms: frozen whole blood, isolated PBMCs, or DNA extracted from either of those sample types. The germline V gene sets CDR1 to KGHDR and CDR2 to SFDVKD. Spanning cysteine to phenylalanine, the CDR3 consists of 13 amino acids. The CDR3 DNA has 39 bases and is translated from base 1. The germline V end is reduced by 10 bases and the J end by 0 bases; junction bases left unmatched: 2. This sequence originates from a woman aged 25-40 years with acute or convalescent COVID-19. Source material: peripheral blood. The sequence is built from TRBV24-1 and TRBJ2-1, with 7 bases aligning to TRBD1. The DNA sequence is TGTGCCACGAGGGACAGCTCCTACAATGAGCAGTTCTTC. It specifies CATRDSSYNEQFF.